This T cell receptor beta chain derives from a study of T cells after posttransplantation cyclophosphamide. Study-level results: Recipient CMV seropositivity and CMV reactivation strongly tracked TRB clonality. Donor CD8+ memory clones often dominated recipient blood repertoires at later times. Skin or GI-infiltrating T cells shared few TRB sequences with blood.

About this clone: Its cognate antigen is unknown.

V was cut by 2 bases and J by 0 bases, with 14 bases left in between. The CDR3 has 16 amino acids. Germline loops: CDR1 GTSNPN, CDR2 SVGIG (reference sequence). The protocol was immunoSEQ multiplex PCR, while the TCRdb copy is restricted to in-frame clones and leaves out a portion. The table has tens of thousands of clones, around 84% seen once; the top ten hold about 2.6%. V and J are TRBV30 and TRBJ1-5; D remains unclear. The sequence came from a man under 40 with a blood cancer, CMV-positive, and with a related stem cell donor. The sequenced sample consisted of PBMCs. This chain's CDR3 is CAWSFGEYYSNQPQHF. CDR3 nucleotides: TGTGCCTGGAGTTTCGGGGAGTATTATAGCAATCAGCCCCAGCATTTT.